The 18 T cell receptor beta chains presented below share a single source sample, sequenced in a study of T cell changes during pregnancy in multiple sclerosis. The data were produced by immunoSEQ multiplex PCR, yet TCRdb's version contains in-frame clones alone and is incomplete. The table has 12,000 to 15,000 clones, 93% seen once. The sequencing here drew on peripheral blood, taken in the second trimester of pregnancy. All receptors come from a female donor in good health, enrolled as a control in a pregnancy study.

The chain links TRBV19 to TRBJ2-1, with D possibly matching TRBD2 (6 bases). The V end was cut by 5 bases, the J end by 3 bases, with 8 bases between. CDR1 is LNHDA, CDR2 SQIVND, per germline (reference sequence). The CDR3 is 13 amino acids. The CDR3: CASSVAVYNEQFF. In DNA, the CDR3 is TGTGCCAGTAGTGTAGCGGTCTACAATGAGCAGTTCTTC.

V and J are TRBV5-1 and TRBJ1-1; 11 bases agree with TRBD1. This CDR3 has 16 residues. Per germline, CDR1 SGHRS and CDR2 YFSETQ. Trimming cost V 4 bases and J 3 bases; bases outside gene matches: 8. The DNA of the CDR3 is TGCGCCAGCAGCCCTTGGACAGGGGGCCTTGACACTGAAGCTTTCTTT. Translation gives CASSPWTGGLDTEAFF. Complete variable domain (other parts from reference TRBV5-1 and TRBJ1-1): KAGVTQTPRYLIKTRGQQVTLSCSPISGHRSVSWYQQTPGQGLQFLFEYFSETQRNKGNFPGRFSGRQFSNSRSEMNVSTLELGDSALYLCASSPWTGGLDTEAFFGQGTRLTVV.

The J gene is TRBJ2-5, the V gene TRBV7-6; 11 nucleotides line up with TRBD2. The germline V gene encodes CDR1 SGHVS and CDR2 FNYEAQ. This CDR3 spans 15 amino acids. With 7 bases clipped from V and 0 bases from J, the junction kept 4 bases outside the gene matches. In DNA, the CDR3 is TGTGCCAGCACCGTGGGACTAGCGGACCAAGAGACCCAGTACTTC. Translation: CASTVGLADQETQYF.

Here the CDR3 reads CASSVRQGPFYNSPLHF. CDR3 sequence (DNA): TGTGCCAGCAGCGTCCGACAGGGACCCTTCTATAATTCACCCCTCCACTTT. The J gene is TRBJ1-6, the V gene TRBV7-9, with 7 bases matching TRBD1. Germline CDR1 reads SEHNR; CDR2 reads FQNEAQ (reference sequence). After removal of 5 bases from V and 3 bases from J, the junction contained 10 bases not matched to a gene. The CDR3 extends over 17 amino acids.

The V and J genes are TRBV5-4 and TRBJ1-2; D unclear. Trimming removed 0 bases from V and 6 bases from J, with 6 bases in between. Germline loops: CDR1 SGHNT, CDR2 YYREEE (reference sequence). This CDR3 region has 12 residues. The CDR3 nucleotides read TGTGCCAGCAGCTTGGGGCAGGATGGCTACACCTTC. This encodes CASSLGQDGYTF.

The chain uses TRBV19 and TRBJ2-1; 7 nucleotides agree with TRBD2. The V gene's germline CDR1 is LNHDA and CDR2 SQIVND (reference sequence). The CDR3 is 15 residues long. The V and J ends lost 3 bases and 4 bases, in that order; junction bases with no gene match: 6. CDR3 DNA sequence: TGTGCCAGTAGTATTGATCTAGCGGTTTACAATGAGCAGTTCTTC. The encoded protein is CASSIDLAVYNEQFF.

V and J are TRBV30 and TRBJ2-7; D perhaps matches TRBD2 (5 bases). Germline-derived CDR1 and CDR2 are GTSNPN and SVGIG (reference sequence). The CDR3 is 17 amino acids. Trimming pared 0 bases from V and 0 bases from J, leaving 18 bases between. The CDR3 DNA reads as TGTGCCTGGAGTGTCCCCGTGGTAGCGTCGATCTCCTACGAGCAGTACTTC. Its translation is CAWSVPVVASISYEQYF.

The chain is built from TRBV21-1 and TRBJ1-2; the listed D gene, TRBD1, was not tested against the DNA. TRBV21-1 is labeled a pseudogene. The CDR3 consists of 14 residues. The chain's CDR3 is CASSKEWPVYGYTF. The DNA for the CDR3 is TGTGCCAGCAGCAAAGAGTGGCCTGTCTATGGCTACACCTTC.

This rearrangement joins TRBV28 to TRBJ1-6; D gene uncertain. CDR3 length: 12 residues. V was pared by 7 bases and J by 8 bases, with 9 bases between. Germline CDR1 MDHEN, CDR2 SYDVKM. Here the CDR3 reads CASIQADSPLHF. In nucleotides, the CDR3 is TGTGCCAGCATCCAGGCTGATTCACCCCTCCACTTT.

J is TRBJ2-7 and V is TRBV9; no reliable D call. Trimming shortened V by 3 bases and J by 0 bases, and 19 bases separated the two germline ends. This CDR3 contains 17 residues. Looked up from germline, CDR1 is SGDLS and CDR2 is YYNGEE. The CDR3 DNA is TGTGCCAGCAGCGCTCTTGAGGCAGCCTCAAGCTCCTACGAGCAGTACTTC. Protein sequence: CASSALEAASSSYEQYF.

The chain carries TRBV2 and TRBJ2-3; the D gene is possibly TRBD2 (6 bases). The ends were cut back, 5 bases at V and 0 bases at J, with 12 bases in the middle. The CDR3 is 15 amino acids. Germline assignment: CDR1 SNHLY and CDR2 FYNNEI. The DNA of the CDR3 is TGTGCCAGCAGTCCCCGGGACTCGAGCACAGATACGCAGTATTTT. Translating gives CASSPRDSSTDTQYF. The entire variable domain, with the rest obtained from reference TRBV2 and TRBJ2-3, is as follows: EPEVTQTPSHQVTQMGQEVILRCVPISNHLYFYWYRQILGQKVEFLVSFYNNEISEKSEIFDDQFSVERPDGSNFTLKIRSTKLEDSAMYFCASSPRDSSTDTQYFGPGTRLTVL.

The CDR3 nucleotides read TGTGCCAGCAGCAGGCAGGGAGGTGGAATTAGCAATCAGCCCCAGCATTTT. Protein sequence: CASSRQGGGISNQPQHF. The rearrangement uses TRBV7-6 and TRBJ1-5, with TRBD1 as a possible D gene (5 bases). V lost 5 bases, J lost 0 bases, and 17 bases lay in between. CDR1 SGHVS and CDR2 FNYEAQ come from the germline V gene. CDR3 length equals 17 residues.

This clone has just a few counts. This chain connects TRBV6-4 to TRBJ2-3; 10 bases line up with TRBD2. The CDR3 sequence is 16 residues long. Trimming at V came to 5 bases and at J to 4 bases, leaving 9 bases not matched to a gene. Germline CDR1 is MRHNA and CDR2 is SNTAGT. DNA for the CDR3: TGTGCCAGCAGTCTAGGGGAAGCGGGGGGGCCAGATACGCAGTATTTT. Its translation is CASSLGEAGGPDTQYF.

This clone was counted only a few times. V gene TRBV30 combines with J gene TRBJ1-1, with 9 nucleotides matching TRBD1. With V trimmed by 7 bases and J by 2 bases, 11 bases remained unmatched. The CDR3 consists of 15 residues. Germline lookup yields CDR1 GTSNPN and CDR2 SVGIG (reference sequence). CDR3 residues: CASVPGQGLNTEAFF. The DNA of the CDR3 is TGTGCCTCCGTCCCGGGACAGGGACTCAACACTGAAGCTTTCTTT.

The rearrangement uses TRBV2 and TRBJ1-5, with 8 bases identical to TRBD1. From germline, CDR1 is SNHLY and CDR2 FYNNEI. The CDR3 consists of 16 residues. V trimming: 0 bases; J trimming: 4 bases; junction bases outside the gene matches: 5. The CDR3 nucleotides are TGTGCCAGCAGTGAAGCGCCAGGGGGCGGGAATCAGCCCCAGCATTTT. Encoded protein: CASSEAPGGGNQPQHF.

The genes are TRBV28 and TRBJ2-2, with 10 bases aligning to TRBD1. This CDR3 is built from 16 residues. J gave up 4 bases and V 6 bases, and 8 bases lay outside the gene matches. Germline loops: CDR1 MDHEN, CDR2 SYDVKM. CDR3 nucleotides: TGTGCCAGCAGCCTGACAGGGGGCGCGGGCACCGGGGAGCTGTTTTTT. This encodes CASSLTGGAGTGELFF.

This chain uses TRBV21-1 with TRBJ2-7; the listed D gene, TRBD2, was not tested against the DNA. TRBV21-1 is flagged as a pseudogene. The CDR3 covers 16 residues. The CDR3 loop is CASSKGATAERLGQYF. The CDR3, as DNA: TGTGCCAGCAGCAAAGGAGCGACTGCGGAAAGGTTGGGGCAGTACTTC.

The DNA of the CDR3 is TGCGCCAGCAGTGATCCTAGCCGACCCGAGCAGTACTTC. Protein: CASSDPSRPEQYF. The genes are TRBV10-2 and TRBJ2-7; weak D call: TRBD2 (5 bases). Germline loops: CDR1 WSHSY, CDR2 SAAADI. There are 13 residues in the CDR3. V lost 3 bases to trimming and J lost 6 bases, with 12 bases between them.